Listed here are 2 T cell receptor beta chains from one sample, sequenced in a study of T cell repertoires in cytomegalovirus infection. Their specific antigens are unknown. TCRdb re-called the reads with MiXCR, one entry per CDR3 protein. The profile shows 650,000 to 900,000 distinct CDR3 sequences, 32% of them singletons. Source: cultured CD8+ T cells from PBMCs, taken from culture after CMV antigen stimulation. The receptors come from a human donor in good health (CMV status not recorded). Some clones in this sample may be carry-over from other donors' samples.

The genes are TRBV27 and TRBJ1-1; D gene uncertain. The CDR3 contains 16 residues. CDR1 is MNHEY and CDR2 is SMNVEV in the germline V gene (reference sequence). V shed 5 bases and J shed 4 bases, with 20 bases lying between them. DNA of the CDR3: TGTGCCAGCAGTCCAGCCGGCAGCCGACGGTTCACTGAAGCTTTCTTT. Its protein is CASSPAGSRRFTEAFF.

This clonotype was counted between two and nine times. The chain links TRBV6-1 to TRBJ2-7; perhaps TRBD2 as D (5 bases). The CDR3 is 9 residues long. Trimming removed 11 bases from V and 7 bases from J, with 9 bases in between. CDR1 is MNHNS and CDR2 is SASEGT in the germline V gene. The CDR3 sequence is CAVPGEQYV. The CDR3 nucleotides are TGTGCCGTACCGGGGGAGCAGTACGTC.